One and the same sample provided the 2 T cell receptor beta chains below, sequenced in a study of monozygotic twins with cystic fibrosis. TCRdb keeps only in-frame clones here, not all; method: immunoSEQ multiplex PCR. The sample shows some 21,000 clones, about 89% of them seen only once. Sequencing was performed on blood. The receptor source for this set is a girl aged 2 to 9 with cystic fibrosis.

The genes are TRBV19 and TRBJ2-2; 7 bases are shared with TRBD1. The CDR3 is 17 residues long. CDR1 is LNHDA and CDR2 is SQIVND in the germline V gene (reference sequence). The ends lost 2 bases at V and 7 bases at J; junction bases unmatched: 13. DNA of the CDR3: TGTGCCAGTAGTATAAGTAACAGGGGAAATATGTTCGGGGAGCTGTTTTTT. This translates into CASSISNRGNMFGELFF.

This chain links TRBV6-6 with TRBJ1-2; TRBD1 is a possible D gene (5 bases). Deletions cut 0 bases from V and 5 bases from J, with 13 bases between. The CDR3 runs 15 residues. Germline lookup yields CDR1 MNHNY and CDR2 SVGAGI (reference sequence). The CDR3 DNA is TGTGCCAGCAGTTACTCAGGCAGGGTTAAGTATGGCTACACCTTC. This gives the protein CASSYSGRVKYGYTF.